This T cell receptor (beta chain) was sequenced during a study of shared clonotypes between healthy human individuals. Whole-study findings and limits: Blood was the sole source, and tissue repertoires probably differ.

The authors ran unsorted PBMC replicate PCRs on around 320 ng DNA, about 30,000 T cell genomes. Unsorted PBMC DNA underwent sequencing on ten immunoSEQ deep assay plates. Sequencing used immunoSEQ multiplex PCR; TCRdb keeps in-frame clones, though not all of them. This table has about half a million clones, about 85% appearing once. This clone was recorded only once. Its specificity is unknown. The CDR3 consists of 15 residues. The germline gives CDR1 GTSNPN, CDR2 SVGIG (reference sequence). The V and J ends lost 0 bases and 0 bases respectively, with 9 bases between them. The chain has TRBV30 and TRBJ1-3; D uncertain. This TCR derives from a woman aged 40-49 years in good health. Some clones in this sample may be carry-over from other donors' samples. Sequenced input: PBMCs. CDR3 protein: CAWSVSSYSGNTIYF. The CDR3, as DNA: TGTGCCTGGAGTGTCTCCAGCTACTCTGGAAACACCATATATTTT.